These 23 T cell receptor beta chains came from one sample sequenced in a study of blood T cell repertoires in COVID-19. TCRdb's copy holds only in-frame clones and misses some; the assay was immunoSEQ multiplex PCR. The sample lists tens of thousands of clones, 70% to 90% occurring once. The sample consisted of peripheral blood. Every receptor here comes from a man in his 60s with acute or convalescent COVID-19.

V usage is TRBV19 and J usage is TRBJ1-1, with 8 bases identical to TRBD1. After removal of 1 base from V and 5 bases from J, the junction contained 6 bases not matched to a gene. From germline, CDR1 is LNHDA and CDR2 SQIVND (reference sequence). The CDR3 spans 15 residues. CDR3 residues: CASSIVPGGDTEAFF. The CDR3 DNA follows: TGTGCCAGTAGTATAGTCCCAGGGGGCGATACTGAAGCTTTCTTT.

The CDR3 reads CASTQGAGGYTF. The CDR3 DNA is TGTGCCAGCACCCAGGGGGCGGGTGGCTACACCTTC. V gene TRBV12-3 or TRBV12-4 combines with J gene TRBJ1-2; 8 bases line up with TRBD1. The CDR3 consists of 12 residues. Trimming at V came to 7 bases and at J to 7 bases, leaving 5 bases not matched to a gene.

The genes are TRBV4-3 and TRBJ1-1; a possible D gene is TRBD1 (6 bases). This CDR3 has 15 residues. Per the germline V gene, CDR1 is LGHNA and CDR2 is YSLEER. The V end was cut by 1 base, the J end by 7 bases, with 16 bases between. The CDR3 region is CASSQARRGIFEAFF. The CDR3 DNA follows: TGCGCCAGCAGCCAAGCTCGCAGGGGAATCTTTGAAGCTTTCTTT.

The genes are TRBV12-2 and TRBJ2-5; the DNA was not compared with TRBD1, the D call given in the table. TRBV12-2 is a documented pseudogene. This CDR3 contains 15 residues. The CDR3 DNA follows: TGTGCAAGTCGCTTAGTGGCAGGGCCGGCGGAGACCCAGTACTTC. Protein product: CASRLVAGPAETQYF.

This rearrangement joins TRBV6-5 to TRBJ2-7, with D possibly TRBD1 on 5 matching bases. Germline-derived CDR1 and CDR2 are MNHEY and SVGAGI. Trimming removed 10 bases at V and 0 bases at J, with 13 bases between. CDR3 size: 13 residues. DNA for the CDR3: TGTGCCACCTTAGGGGCCCACTCCTACGAGCAGTACTTC. Encoded protein: CATLGAHSYEQYF.

V and J are TRBV27 and TRBJ2-1; no definite D call. Germline V gene lookup returns CDR1 MNHEY and CDR2 SMNVEV (reference sequence). The CDR3 runs 14 residues. V dropped 7 bases and J dropped 0 bases, with 10 bases sitting between them. The CDR3 region is CASTRLNSYNEQFF. In DNA form, the CDR3 reads TGTGCCAGCACTCGACTGAACTCCTACAATGAGCAGTTCTTC.

This clone was recorded a few times. V is TRBV19 and J is TRBJ2-7, with 9 bases fitting TRBD1. Trimming took 5 bases from V and 6 from J; bases not matched to a gene: 11. Germline assignment: CDR1 LNHDA and CDR2 SQIVND (reference sequence). The CDR3 consists of 15 residues. The CDR3 region has the DNA TGTGCCAGTAGTCTACCCACCGGGACAGGGACCGAGCAGTACTTC. It is translated as CASSLPTGTGTEQYF.

This chain connects TRBV6-6 to TRBJ2-5, with TRBD1 matching over 8 bases. After removal of 4 bases from V and 2 bases from J, the junction contained 6 bases not matched to a gene. Germline CDR1 is MNHNY and CDR2 is SVGAGI (reference sequence). There are 15 residues in the CDR3. The CDR3 loop reads CASSLIGTGQETQYF. CDR3 in DNA: TGTGCCAGCAGTTTGATTGGGACAGGTCAAGAGACCCAGTACTTC.

The chain combines TRBV11-2 with TRBJ1-1, with 10 nucleotides matching TRBD1. The CDR3 contains 16 residues. Germline-derived CDR1 and CDR2 are SGHAT and FQNNGV. The V gene end was trimmed by 2 bases and the J gene end by 6 bases; junction bases not matched to a gene: 9. The CDR3 loop reads CASSLRWGQGSPEAFF. Here the CDR3 DNA reads TGTGCCAGCAGCTTAAGGTGGGGACAGGGGAGCCCTGAAGCTTTCTTT.

The chain combines TRBV6-5 with TRBJ1-1; D is possibly TRBD1 (6 bases). Germline V gene sequence: CDR1 MNHEY, CDR2 SVGAGI. Between the trimmed V and J ends, which lost 0 bases and 6 bases, there was a span of 17 bases. The CDR3 length is 16 residues. The CDR3: CASSYSRNRVGPEAFF. The DNA of the CDR3 is TGTGCCAGCAGTTACTCTAGGAACAGGGTGGGTCCTGAAGCTTTCTTT.

The CDR3: CASSRTGGAYGYTF. CDR3 in DNA: TGTGCCAGCAGCCGGACAGGGGGGGCATATGGCTACACCTTC. The rearrangement joins TRBV5-8 to TRBJ1-2; 10 nucleotides match TRBD1. Per germline, CDR1 SGHTS and CDR2 YDEGEE. V lost 4 bases to trimming and J lost 5 bases; unmatched junction nucleotides: 5. CDR3 size: 14 residues.

The V and J genes are TRBV7-9 and TRBJ1-1; 9 positions agree with TRBD1. The CDR3 is 14 amino acids. V was pared by 4 bases and J by 6 bases, with 6 bases of the junction left unmatched. Germline V gives CDR1 SEHNR, CDR2 FQNEAQ (reference sequence). The chain's CDR3 is CASSSGTGFAEAFF. The CDR3 DNA is TGTGCCAGCAGCTCTGGGACAGGGTTCGCTGAAGCTTTCTTT.

V and J are TRBV9 and TRBJ2-5; TRBD2 might be the D (6 bases). The CDR3 consists of 14 residues. Germline V CDR1 and CDR2: SGDLS, YYNGEE. Trimming left V 3 bases short and J 6 bases short, with 15 bases between. As DNA, the CDR3 is TGTGCCAGCAGCGGGACCTCCGGAGGGCAGACCCAGTACTTC. Translating gives CASSGTSGGQTQYF.

V gene TRBV28 combines with J gene TRBJ2-7; 8 bases match TRBD1. Germline V CDR1 and CDR2: MDHEN, SYDVKM. CDR3 size: 16 residues. Trimming cost V 3 bases and J 6 bases; bases outside gene matches: 13. CDR3 loop: CASSFLGGRGRGEQYF. As DNA, the CDR3 is TGTGCCAGCAGTTTTCTGGGAGGCAGGGGGCGCGGCGAGCAGTACTTC. Looking up the rest from reference TRBV28 and TRBJ2-7 gives the full variable domain: DVKVTQSSRYLVKRTGEKVFLECVQDMDHENMFWYRQDPGLGLRLIYFSYDVKMKEKGDIPEGYSVSREKKERFSLILESASTNQTSMYLCASSFLGGRGRGEQYFGPGTRLTVT.

V is TRBV7-2 and J is TRBJ2-1, with TRBD2 as a possible D gene (6 bases). CDR3 length: 15 amino acids. Between the trimmed V and J ends, which lost 4 bases and 8 bases, there was a span of 18 bases. The germline V gene has CDR1 SGHTA and CDR2 FQGNSA. The CDR3 nucleotides read TGTGCCAGCAGCTCACGTGGACCGGAGGGCGATGAGCAGTTCTTC. Its protein is CASSSRGPEGDEQFF.

The sample holds one count of this clone. This chain connects TRBV19 to TRBJ2-1, with 8 bases identical to TRBD2. This CDR3 contains 20 residues. J gave up 0 bases and V 5 bases, and 18 bases lay outside the gene matches. CDR1 and CDR2 (germline): LNHDA, SQIVND (reference sequence). CDR3 loop: CASSLSRTSRALRSYNEQFF. The DNA for the CDR3 is TGTGCCAGTAGTCTTTCCCGGACTAGCCGGGCCCTTCGCTCCTACAATGAGCAGTTCTTC.

This sequence joins TRBV13 and TRBJ1-1, with unresolved D. There are 13 residues in the CDR3. Germline V lookup: CDR1 PRHDT, CDR2 FYEKMQ (reference sequence). V gave up 5 bases and J gave up 6 bases, with 13 bases separating them. The CDR3 spells CASSRYGVAEAFF. As DNA, the CDR3 is TGTGCCAGCAGCCGATACGGAGTCGCTGAAGCTTTCTTT.

The chain has TRBV5-1 and TRBJ1-1; D is ambiguous. CDR3 length: 15 amino acids. Germline CDR1 SGHRS, CDR2 YFSETQ. V was shortened by 4 bases and J by 1 base, with 14 bases between the two germline ends. The CDR3 DNA follows: TGCGCCAGCAGCCCTGGTCCCCAGGCGAACACTGAAGCTTTCTTT. It yields the protein CASSPGPQANTEAFF.

V usage is TRBV18 and J usage is TRBJ2-6; possible D gene TRBD2, 6 bases. CDR3 length: 17 residues. CDR1 KGHSH and CDR2 LQKENI come from the germline V gene. The V end was cut by 6 bases, the J end by 1 base, with 16 bases between. The CDR3 reads CASSPSVGGSGANVLTF. CDR3 bases: TGTGCCAGCTCGCCCTCCGTGGGGGGATCTGGGGCCAACGTCCTGACTTTC. Full variable domain (remainder filled in from reference TRBV18 and TRBJ2-6): NAGVMQNPRHLVRRRGQEARLRCSPMKGHSHVYWYRQLPEEGLKFMVYLQKENIIDESGMPKERFSAEFPKEGPSILRIQQVVRGDSAAYFCASSPSVGGSGANVLTFGAGSRLTVL.

This clone was seen a single time. The chain couples TRBV9 to TRBJ2-3; 9 positions agree with TRBD2. V trimming: 2 bases; J trimming: 4 bases; junction bases outside the gene matches: 5. CDR3 length equals 15 residues. The germline CDR1 and CDR2 sequences are SGDLS and YYNGEE. Here the CDR3 reads CASSVGLAGPDTQYF. The CDR3 DNA sequence: TGTGCCAGCAGCGTTGGGCTAGCGGGGCCAGATACGCAGTATTTT.

The chain combines TRBV21-1 with TRBJ2-1; the table gives TRBD2 as D, unverified against the DNA. TRBV21-1 is tagged as a pseudogene. This CDR3 is built from 18 residues. The chain's CDR3 is CASRTGTSGRSSYNEQFF. The CDR3 DNA follows: TGTGCCAGCAGGACCGGGACTAGCGGGAGGAGCTCCTACAATGAGCAGTTCTTC.

V is TRBV28 and J is TRBJ2-7; no clear D. The CDR3 spans 15 residues. V lost 4 bases, J lost 4 bases, and 17 bases lay in between. Germline V gene data show CDR1 as MDHEN and CDR2 as SYDVKM. CDR3 protein: CASSSPTPEIYEQYF. CDR3 bases: TGTGCCAGCAGTTCACCCACTCCCGAGATTTACGAGCAGTACTTC.

This chain connects TRBV27 to TRBJ1-2, with TRBD1 matching 9 bases. Trimming cost V 6 bases and J 6 bases; bases outside gene matches: 8. Germline CDR1 is MNHEY and CDR2 is SMNVEV (reference sequence). The CDR3 is 14 residues long. The CDR3 region has the DNA TGTGCCAGCAGCCCCACGGACAGGGGAGATGGCTACACCTTC. Residues: CASSPTDRGDGYTF.